These 15 T cell receptor beta chains came from one sample sequenced in a study of technical replicates of blood from several donors. The protocol was immunoSEQ multiplex PCR, while the TCRdb copy is restricted to in-frame clones and leaves out a portion. The sample consists of about 75,000 clones, 92% of them appearing once. The specimen was T cells isolated from PBMCs. These receptors originate from a human donor in good health.

The chain is built from TRBV7-6 and TRBJ2-5, with 9 bases that match TRBD2. The CDR3 consists of 15 residues. Unmatched junction bases numbered 9, after V lost 5 bases and J lost 5 bases. The germline CDR1 and CDR2 sequences are SGHVS and FNYEAQ. CDR3 sequence reads: CASSGGPSGTETQYF. The CDR3 DNA reads TGTGCCAGCAGCGGAGGACCTAGCGGGACGGAGACCCAGTACTTC.

This chain links TRBV5-8 with TRBJ2-1; the match to TRBD2 covers 7 bases. Losses at the gene ends were 0 bases for V and 6 bases for J; bases not matched to a gene: 9. This CDR3 contains 16 residues. Looked up from germline, CDR1 is SGHTS and CDR2 is YDEGEE. The chain's CDR3 is CASSLVRLATTNEQFF. In nucleotides, the CDR3 is TGTGCCAGCAGCTTGGTCCGACTAGCAACCACCAATGAGCAGTTCTTC.

The V gene is TRBV11-2, the J gene TRBJ1-5, with 9 bases identical to TRBD1. The CDR3 spans 14 residues. V shed 5 bases and J 7 bases; nucleotides not matched to a gene: 6. Germline CDR1 and CDR2: SGHAT and FQNNGV. The CDR3 sequence is CASSEGGTGQPQHF. The CDR3 DNA reads as TGTGCCAGCAGCGAAGGGGGGACAGGGCAGCCCCAGCATTTT.

The rearrangement links TRBV5-1 to TRBJ1-1; D remains ambiguous. The V end was cut by 0 bases, the J end by 1 base, with 22 bases between. The CDR3 contains 19 residues. Germline V gives CDR1 SGHRS, CDR2 YFSETQ. The CDR3 spells CASSLVLVPRVLQNTEAFF. CDR3 DNA sequence: TGCGCCAGCAGCTTGGTTTTAGTTCCTCGGGTACTCCAGAACACTGAAGCTTTCTTT.

The chain carries TRBV2 and TRBJ2-7; D is uncertain. Trimming took off 7 bases at V and 1 base at J, with 11 bases between the two ends. Per germline, CDR1 SNHLY and CDR2 FYNNEI. The CDR3 has 13 residues. The CDR3 is CASTIWASYEQYF. The CDR3 DNA reads TGTGCCAGCACTATTTGGGCGTCCTACGAGCAGTACTTC.

V usage is TRBV7-2 and J usage is TRBJ2-7; the D gene is possibly TRBD2 (6 bases). The CDR3 runs to 16 residues. From germline, CDR1 is SGHTA and CDR2 FQGNSA. V was trimmed by 4 bases and J by 3 bases, leaving 19 bases between them. CDR3: CASSSRVVEGRYEQYF. The CDR3 nucleotides are TGTGCCAGCAGCTCGAGGGTGGTGGAGGGCCGCTACGAGCAGTACTTC.

This chain links TRBV30 with TRBJ2-6, with D perhaps matching TRBD1 (5 bases). V dropped 0 bases and J dropped 2 bases, with 11 bases sitting between them. Germline values: CDR1 GTSNPN, CDR2 SVGIG (reference sequence). This CDR3 comprises 16 residues. This CDR3 is CAWSVPGNPGANVLTF. The CDR3 region has the DNA TGTGCCTGGAGTGTCCCAGGGAACCCTGGGGCCAACGTCCTGACTTTC.

The chain couples TRBV4-1 to TRBJ2-7; 7 positions match TRBD1. After removal of 0 bases from V and 2 bases from J, the junction contained 4 bases not matched to a gene. The CDR3 extends over 15 amino acids. Germline values: CDR1 MGHRA, CDR2 YSYEKL. In DNA, the CDR3 is TGCGCCAGCAGCCAAGAAGACAGGGCTCCCTACGAGCAGTACTTC. It translates to CASSQEDRAPYEQYF.

The chain has TRBV6-6 and TRBJ1-1; D uncertain. V lost 7 bases and J lost 10, with 19 bases in between. From germline, CDR1 is MNHNY and CDR2 SVGAGI (reference sequence). The length of the CDR3 is 13 residues. CDR3 sequence (DNA): TGTGCCAGCAATTTTGAGGGCCCTGCACGAGCTTTCTTT. Translating gives CASNFEGPARAFF.

The rearrangement links TRBV6-6 to TRBJ2-7; 9 bases match TRBD1. The germline CDR1 and CDR2 sequences are MNHNY and SVGAGI (reference sequence). V was clipped by 1 base and J by 5 bases; unmatched bases: 3. The length of the CDR3 is 14 residues. The CDR3 region is CASSYWDRDNEQYF. In DNA form, the CDR3 reads TGTGCCAGCAGTTACTGGGACAGGGACAACGAGCAGTACTTC.

This chain uses TRBV9 with TRBJ2-3; unclear D gene. The CDR3 runs to 15 residues. CDR1 and CDR2 (germline): SGDLS, YYNGEE. V lost 3 bases to trimming and J lost 0 bases, with 11 bases between them. The DNA for the CDR3 is TGTGCCAGCAGCGCCCTGACACCGAGCACAGATACGCAGTATTTT. Its protein product is CASSALTPSTDTQYF. The full variable domain, completed using reference TRBV9 and TRBJ2-3, is DSGVTQTPKHLITATGQRVTLRCSPRSGDLSVYWYQQSLDQGLQFLIQYYNGEERAKGNILERFSAQQFPDLHSELNLSSLELGDSALYFCASSALTPSTDTQYFGPGTRLTVL.

In its sample, this clone was seen once. The CDR3 nucleotides read TGTGCCAGTAGTGTCCACCGGGACAGGGGCACTGAAGCTTTCTTT. Translation: CASSVHRDRGTEAFF. The chain couples TRBV19 to TRBJ1-1; TRBD1 matches at 10 bases. Per the germline V gene, CDR1 is LNHDA and CDR2 is SQIVND (reference sequence). The length of the CDR3 is 15 residues. V was pared by 5 bases and J by 4 bases, with 7 bases of the junction left unmatched.

A few counts support this clone. The V and J genes are TRBV7-9 and TRBJ2-2; a possible D gene is TRBD2 (5 bases). CDR1 is SEHNR, CDR2 FQNEAQ, per germline (reference sequence). V shed 6 bases and J shed 7 bases, with 9 bases lying between them. This CDR3 region has 12 residues. The CDR3 DNA reads TGTGCCAGCAGTAGAGGAGGCGGGGAGCTGTTTTTT. It specifies CASSRGGGELFF.

This chain joins TRBV18 and TRBJ2-7; 9 bases match TRBD2. This CDR3 comprises 15 residues. The ends lost 1 base at V and 3 bases at J; junction bases unmatched: 4. Germline-derived CDR1 and CDR2 are KGHSH and LQKENI. CDR3 coding DNA: TGTGCCAGCTCACCACGAAGCGGGGGGCTCTACGAGCAGTACTTC. Protein product: CASSPRSGGLYEQYF. Using reference TRBV18 and TRBJ2-7 for the parts outside the CDR3, the full variable domain is NAGVMQNPRHLVRRRGQEARLRCSPMKGHSHVYWYRQLPEEGLKFMVYLQKENIIDESGMPKERFSAEFPKEGPSILRIQQVVRGDSAAYFCASSPRSGGLYEQYFGPGTRLTVT.

The V call is TRBV11-2, the J call TRBJ2-1; maybe TRBD2 (5 bases). Germline V gene sequence: CDR1 SGHAT, CDR2 FQNNGV. The CDR3 consists of 12 residues. The V and J ends lost 7 bases and 2 bases respectively, with 6 bases between them. CDR3 protein: CASTLAYNEQFF. Written as DNA, the CDR3 is TGTGCCAGCACACTAGCCTACAATGAGCAGTTCTTC.